Listed here are 22 T cell receptor beta chains from one sample, sequenced in a study of T cell repertoires in cytomegalovirus infection. MiXCR was run by TCRdb on the reads, yielding one entry per CDR3 protein. Of about 300,000 distinct CDR3 sequences in the sample, around 10% were seen once. The specimen was PBMCs. These receptors were obtained from a human donor in good health (CMV status not recorded). Some clones in this sample may be carry-over from other donors' samples.

This clonotype has only a few counts. The genes are TRBV27 and TRBJ2-1; 10 nucleotides agree with TRBD1. CDR3 length: 15 residues. After removal of 5 bases from V and 5 bases from J, the junction contained 6 bases not matched to a gene. CDR1 MNHEY and CDR2 SMNVEV come from the germline V gene (reference sequence). The CDR3 DNA reads TGTGCCAGCAGTACGACCGGGACAGGGGACAATGAGCAGTTCTTC. The encoded protein is CASSTTGTGDNEQFF.

The table lists this clonotype with many counts. V is TRBV12-3 or TRBV12-4 and J is TRBJ2-4, with 10 bases aligning to TRBD2. Trimming removed 3 bases from V and 6 bases from J; junction bases left unmatched: 2. The CDR3 loop spans 14 amino acids. The CDR3 region is CASSFASGGNIQYF. The CDR3, as DNA: TGTGCCAGCAGTTTCGCTAGCGGGGGAAACATTCAGTACTTC.

At least ten counts were recorded for this clonotype. This chain uses TRBV28 with TRBJ1-2; 7 nucleotides line up with TRBD1. This CDR3 spans 15 amino acids. Germline V gene data show CDR1 as MDHEN and CDR2 as SYDVKM. The V and J ends lost 4 bases and 8 bases, in that order; junction bases with no gene match: 13. The CDR3 protein is CASSYIEGGSYGYTF. DNA of the CDR3: TGTGCCAGCAGTTACATAGAAGGGGGCTCGTACGGCTACACCTTC.

The gene calls are TRBV7-2 and TRBJ1-1, with D hard to call. Looked up from germline, CDR1 is SGHTA and CDR2 is FQGNSA. This CDR3 is built from 16 residues. V lost 1 base to trimming and J lost 4 bases, with 16 bases between them. Here the CDR3 reads CASSLEVRGWGTEAFF. The DNA for the CDR3 is TGTGCCAGCAGCTTAGAGGTTCGGGGTTGGGGCACTGAAGCTTTCTTT.

V usage is TRBV28 and J usage is TRBJ1-2; 10 bases map to TRBD1. The CDR3 runs to 17 residues. Germline CDR1 and CDR2: MDHEN and SYDVKM. V dropped 5 bases and J dropped 5; count of bases not matched to a gene: 14. CDR3 protein: CASSRSTIRTGGYGYTF. CDR3 DNA: TGTGCCAGCAGTAGATCTACCATAAGGACAGGGGGATATGGCTACACCTTC.

The rearrangement joins TRBV20-1 to TRBJ1-1, with no clear D. This CDR3 is 12 amino acids long. Germline-derived CDR1 and CDR2 are DFQATT and SNEGSKA (reference sequence). V gave up 0 bases and J gave up 11 bases, with 13 bases separating them. In DNA, the CDR3 is TGCAGTGCTAGAGATAGAGGGCTGGGGGCTTTCTTT. It yields the protein CSARDRGLGAFF.

This clonotype appeared many times. V gene TRBV6-1 combines with J gene TRBJ1-5, with D tentatively TRBD1 (5 bases). Germline assignment: CDR1 MNHNS and CDR2 SASEGT. The V end lost 6 bases, the J end lost 2 bases, and 17 bases lay between the germline ends. The CDR3 extends over 16 amino acids. CDR3 protein: CASSASLGGGNQPQHF. DNA of the CDR3: TGTGCCAGCAGCGCGTCCCTTGGGGGAGGCAATCAGCCCCAGCATTTT.

This clonotype has a count of ten or more. Sequence at one end of the junction differs from germline and may be a read error. The CDR3 loop is CASSKAGVETQYF. DNA for the CDR3: TGTGCCAGCAGTAAAGCGGGGGTAGAGACCCAGTACTTC. This chain joins TRBV2 and TRBJ2-5, with 8 positions matching TRBD2. The CDR3 has 13 residues. CDR1 SNHLY and CDR2 FYNNEI come from the germline V gene. The variable domain in full, with the rest retrieved from reference TRBV2 and TRBJ2-5, is EPEVTQTPSHQVTQMGQEVILRCVPISNHLYFYWYRQILGQKVEFLVSFYNNEISEKSEIFDDQFSVERPDGSNFTLKIRSTKLEDSAMYFCASSKAGVETQYFGPGTRLLVL.

The V call is TRBV29-1, the J call TRBJ1-4, with 9 bases lining up with TRBD1. V was pared by 1 base and J by 8 bases, with 5 bases of the junction left unmatched. The CDR3 sequence is 14 residues long. Germline V gene lookup returns CDR1 SQVTM and CDR2 ANQGSEA. The CDR3 sequence: CSVEVADRGEKLFF. The CDR3 bases are TGCAGCGTTGAAGTAGCGGACAGGGGAGAAAAACTGTTTTTT.

Remarks on this clonotype: This could be a read error, since a much larger clone is one nucleotide away. The gene calls are TRBV23-1 and TRBJ2-2; 8 bases map to TRBD2. TRBV23-1 is reported as an ORF; its role is uncertain. J gave up 3 bases and V 8 bases, and 8 bases lay outside the gene matches. The CDR3 sequence is 15 residues long. CDR3 in DNA: TGCGCCAGCGTAGACGCGGGGGGTCACACCGGGGAGCTGTTTTTT. Encoded protein: CASVDAGGHTGELFF.

This clonotype has a single count. This sequence joins TRBV20-1 and TRBJ2-1; D unclear. The germline V gene has CDR1 DFQATT and CDR2 SNEGSKA (reference sequence). The length of the CDR3 is 16 residues. The V end was cut by 5 bases, the J end by 0 bases, with 17 bases between. The chain's CDR3 is CSAWRSVLGSYNEQFF. As DNA, the CDR3 is TGCAGTGCTTGGAGAAGCGTCTTGGGCTCCTACAATGAGCAGTTCTTC.

The chain uses TRBV29-1 and TRBJ2-5; tentatively, D is TRBD2 (6 bases). V was cut by 4 bases and J by 5 bases, with 14 bases left in between. The CDR3 consists of 13 residues. The V gene's germline CDR1 is SQVTM and CDR2 ANQGSEA. CDR3 in amino acids: CSVGGVLSETQYF. In DNA form, the CDR3 reads TGCAGCGTTGGGGGGGTCCTTTCGGAGACCCAGTACTTC.

For this clonotype: A much larger clonotype is one base distant, so this may be a read error. V usage is TRBV6-2 or TRBV6-3 and J usage is TRBJ2-7; a possible D gene is TRBD2 (6 bases). CDR1 is MNHEY, CDR2 SVGEGT, per germline. The CDR3 spans 15 residues. The DNA of the CDR3 is TGTGCCTGCAGCCTTCTTTGGGGGGACCACTACGAGCAGTACGTC. Its translation: CACSLLWGDHYEQYV.

The V gene is TRBV19, the J gene TRBJ1-5; D is undetermined. Trimming stripped 6 bases from V and 9 bases from J, with 15 bases between. CDR3 length: 13 amino acids. Germline V gives CDR1 LNHDA, CDR2 SQIVND (reference sequence). CDR3 loop: CASRMMAFGPQHF. CDR3 nucleotides: TGTGCCAGTAGGATGATGGCCTTTGGGCCCCAGCATTTT.

The chain uses TRBV6-5 and TRBJ2-5, with D possibly TRBD2 on 7 matching bases. The CDR3 length is 14 residues. Looked up from germline, CDR1 is MNHEY and CDR2 is SVGAGI. V lost 6 bases to trimming and J lost 5 bases, with 16 bases between them. For the CDR3, the DNA is TGTGCCAGCAGAGAGGGGGGGGGCTGGGAGACCCAGTACTTC. Its translation is CASREGGGWETQYF.

This clonotype was counted ten times or more. CDR3 in amino acids: CASSLQRGGLNEQFF. The CDR3 region has the DNA TGTGCCAGCAGCTTACAACGGGGGGGCCTGAATGAGCAGTTCTTC. The chain carries TRBV7-9 and TRBJ2-1; 8 positions agree with TRBD2. The CDR3 is made up of 15 amino acids. Per the germline V gene, CDR1 is SEHNR and CDR2 is FQNEAQ (reference sequence). The V gene end was trimmed by 2 bases and the J gene end by 7 bases; junction bases not matched to a gene: 7.

Only a few counts were recorded for this clonotype. The V and J genes are TRBV5-1 and TRBJ1-6, with D perhaps matching TRBD1 (6 bases). Germline CDR1 and CDR2: SGHRS and YFSETQ. This CDR3 comprises 15 residues. Trimming removed 7 bases at V and 17 bases at J, with 28 bases between. The CDR3 nucleotides are TGCGCCAGCGCGCCCGACATTCCACTACAGGGAGGGGTCCACTTT. Its translation is CASAPDIPLQGGVHF.

This clonotype was recorded many times. The chain uses TRBV7-8 and TRBJ1-5; 7 bases are a match to TRBD1. The CDR3 sequence is 18 residues long. J lost 6 bases, V lost 0 bases, and 14 bases had no gene match. From germline, CDR1 is SGHVS and CDR2 FQNEAQ. In DNA form, the CDR3 reads TGTGCCAGCAGCTTAGCAAGGATTTGGGCAGGGGGAACTCAGCCCCAGCATTTT. Translated: CASSLARIWAGGTQPQHF.

This clonotype appeared a few times. The chain has TRBV3-1 and TRBJ1-5, with D possibly matching TRBD1 (5 bases). V was trimmed by 1 base and J by 6 bases, leaving 13 bases between them. Germline V gene lookup returns CDR1 LGHDT and CDR2 YNNKEL (reference sequence). The CDR3 totals 15 residues. In DNA form, the CDR3 reads TGTGCCAGCAGCCAAGGGAGCCAGGGAGTTCAGCCCCAGCATTTT. Its translation: CASSQGSQGVQPQHF.

This clonotype has at least ten counts. The chain uses TRBV28 and TRBJ2-1, with D perhaps assigned TRBD1 or TRBD2 (5 bases each). Germline-derived CDR1 and CDR2 are MDHEN and SYDVKM. The CDR3 has 14 amino acids. V was clipped by 5 bases and J by 2 bases, with 10 bases between them. CDR3 loop: CASSEGYPYNEQFF. In DNA, the CDR3 is TGTGCCAGCAGTGAGGGGTACCCCTACAATGAGCAGTTCTTC. Filled out from reference TRBV28 and TRBJ2-1, the complete variable domain reads DVKVTQSSRYLVKRTGEKVFLECVQDMDHENMFWYRQDPGLGLRLIYFSYDVKMKEKGDIPEGYSVSREKKERFSLILESASTNQTSMYLCASSEGYPYNEQFFGPGTRLTVL.

Many counts were recorded for this clonotype. This chain connects TRBV7-9 to TRBJ1-3, with 8 nucleotides matching TRBD1. The ends lost 5 bases at V and 4 bases at J; junction bases unmatched: 4. Looked up from germline, CDR1 is SEHNR and CDR2 is FQNEAQ (reference sequence). CDR3 size: 14 residues. The CDR3 spells CASSLGTGGNTIYF. CDR3 in DNA: TGTGCCAGCAGCCTCGGGACAGGCGGAAACACCATATATTTT.

This clonotype was seen at least ten times. V usage is TRBV6-6 and J usage is TRBJ1-2, with D tentatively TRBD1 (6 bases). The CDR3 spans 13 residues. The V gene's germline CDR1 is MNHNY and CDR2 SVGAGI (reference sequence). V shed 6 bases and J shed 8 bases, with 16 bases lying between them. The CDR3 is CASSQAQGGGYTF. Written as DNA, the CDR3 is TGTGCCAGCAGCCAGGCACAGGGAGGAGGCTACACCTTC.